This T cell receptor (beta chain) was identified in a study of T cell repertoires in cytomegalovirus infection. This clonotype was counted between two and nine times. TCRdb reprocessed the reads with MiXCR, giving one entry per CDR3 protein. The table includes roughly 310,000 distinct CDR3 sequences, roughly 17% detected once. Sequenced sample: PBMCs. The TCR sequence derives from a human donor in good health (CMV status not recorded). Some clones in this sample may be carry-over from other donors' samples.

CDR3 in amino acids: CASSSSLAVGVRSNQPQHF. Written as DNA, the CDR3 is TGTGCCAGTAGTTCCAGCCTGGCAGTCGGGGTTAGAAGCAATCAGCCCCAGCATTTT. This chain joins TRBV19 and TRBJ1-5, with D uncertain. Germline V lookup: CDR1 LNHDA, CDR2 SQIVND (reference sequence). The CDR3 contains 19 residues. V gave up 5 bases and J gave up 1 base, with 24 bases separating them.